The T cell receptor (beta chain) described here comes from a study of CD8+ T cells in alopecia areata. Study information: After 6 to 18 months of tofacitinib, follow-up continued 6 months off drug. The study, taken as a whole, reports: Sequencing of scalp samples also captures resident alphabeta T cells of normal skin. Affected lesional scalp, above all in alopecia totalis/universalis, was more clonal than normal scalp. The study found TCR sharing across patients less clear than in mice, possibly for HLA reasons.

Extracted RNA was reverse transcribed into cDNA, the sequencing template. Repertoires were generated with immunoSEQ multiplex PCR, while TCRdb's copy carries only in-frame clones and drops some. The sample lists 150,000 to 200,000 clones, approximately 61% occurring once. Germline V gene data show CDR1 as SGHRS and CDR2 as YFSETQ. The CDR3 covers 16 residues. Trimming at V came to 0 bases and at J to 7 bases, leaving 8 bases not matched to a gene. The sample holds a few counts of this clone. The antigen is unknown. As to treatment: oral pan-JAK inhibitor, 5-10 mg twice daily. The clonotype originates from a human donor with alopecia areata. The rearrangement uses TRBV5-1 and TRBJ2-2; 8 nucleotides agree with TRBD2. The specimen comprised CD4+ T cells sorted from blood, sampled at week 24, from a patient treated with tofacitinib. CDR3 residues: CASSLEGLAIVGELFF. CDR3 nucleotides: TGCGCCAGCAGCTTGGAAGGACTAGCAATTGTCGGGGAGCTGTTTTTT.